The rows below give T cell receptor beta chains drawn from one sample of a study of shared clonotypes between healthy human individuals. Sequencing was performed with immunoSEQ multiplex PCR; in TCRdb, only in-frame clones are kept and a portion is missing. The table has 600,000 to 800,000 clones, over 60% seen once. Sequenced sample: memory CD4+ T cells sorted from blood. The receptors stem from a woman aged 25 to 39 in good health. CDR3s include the opening cysteine and the closing phenylalanine or tryptophan. The D gene is left open where the match is weak. Not all rows give a size; the values are once, few, many and, for expanded clones, a class.

D,J,V,size,DNA,CDR3
NA,TRBJ2-7,TRBV6-5,NA,TGTGCCAGCAGCCCCCAGGTGTCCTACGAGCAGTACTTC,CASSPQVSYEQYF
NA,TRBJ1-1,TRBV30,NA,TGTGCCTGGAGTGTTCAGGGGAAGAACACTGAAGCTTTCTTT,CAWSVQGKNTEAFF
TRBD2,TRBJ2-7,TRBV5-1,many,TGCGCCAGCAGCTTGGTACCGGGACTAGCGGGTGACTTCGAGCAGTACTTC,CASSLVPGLAGDFEQYF
NA,TRBJ2-7,TRBV7-9,NA,TGTGCCAGCAGCCCGAGGTCGAGCAGGAGCTCCTACGAGCAGTACTTC,CASSPRSSRSSYEQYF
NA,TRBJ2-7,TRBV20-1,once,TGCAGTGCTACAGAAAGGGGCGAGCAGTACTTC,CSATERGEQYF
NA,TRBJ2-3,TRBV6-5,few,TGTGCCAGCAGGTCCCGGAGCACAGATACGCAGTATTTT,CASRSRSTDTQYF
TRBD1,TRBJ2-1,TRBV2,few,TGTGCCAGCAGCTCCGACAGGGGCCACTACAATGAGCAGTTCTTC,CASSSDRGHYNEQFF
TRBD2,TRBJ2-1,TRBV2,NA,TGTGCCAGCAGTGAAGTTCCGGGACTAGCATTAGAGCAGTTCTTC,CASSEVPGLALEQFF
TRBD1,TRBJ2-1,TRBV27,few,TGTGCCAGCAGTTTTTGGGGACAGGGGAGCGCTGAGCAGTTCTTC,CASSFWGQGSAEQFF
TRBD2,TRBJ2-1,TRBV28,NA,TGTGCCAGCTCCGGACTAGCGGAATACAATGAGCAGTTCTTC,CASSGLAEYNEQFF
NA,TRBJ2-2,TRBV12-5,few,TGTGCTAGTGGTTTGGTCACCGGGGAGCTGTTTTTT,CASGLVTGELFF
TRBD1,TRBJ1-2,TRBV19,NA,TGTGCCAGTCGGGGGACAGCTAAGTTCAGTAACTATGGCTACACCTTC,CASRGTAKFSNYGYTF
TRBD1,TRBJ1-3,TRBV28,NA,TGTGCCAGCAGTCACACACAGGGGGCGCGGGGAAACACCATATATTTT,CASSHTQGARGNTIYF
NA,TRBJ2-3,TRBV5-1,NA,TGCGCCAGCAGCCGAGGGGGATATCCAGATACGCAGTATTTT,CASSRGGYPDTQYF
NA,TRBJ2-7,TRBV11-2,NA,TGTGCCAGCAGCTACTTGACTAGGTCTCGCGAGCAGTACTTC,CASSYLTRSREQYF
NA,TRBJ1-5,TRBV28,NA,TGTGCCAGCAGTCTTAGGGTCGAGCCCCAGCATTTT,CASSLRVEPQHF
NA,TRBJ2-1,TRBV15,once,TGTGCCACCAGCAGAGATAGCCTGGCAACCCGTAGACTATACAATGAGCAGTTCTTC,CATSRDSLATRRLYNEQFF
TRBD2,TRBJ2-7,TRBV7-2,NA,TGTGCCAGCAGCTTAGCAGCTAGCGGTGACTACGAGCAGTACTTC,CASSLAASGDYEQYF
NA,TRBJ2-1,TRBV28,NA,TGTGCCAGCAGTTTAACCGAGTTGCAGTTCTTC,CASSLTELQFF
TRBD2,TRBJ2-5,TRBV5-1,NA,TGCGCCAGCAGCCTAGGACTAGCGGGAGAGGGAGAGACCCAGTACTTC,CASSLGLAGEGETQYF
NA,TRBJ1-1,TRBV11-2,NA,TGTGCCAGCAGCTCCCGCCTTGGGACAGAAGCTTTCTTT,CASSSRLGTEAFF
NA,TRBJ2-3,TRBV19,NA,TGTGCCAGTAGTAGCGGGGGCGGCACAGATACGCAGTATTTT,CASSSGGGTDTQYF
NA,TRBJ2-7,TRBV11-3,NA,TGTGCCAGCAGCTTTTACCTCGCGGATTCCTACGAGCAGTACTTC,CASSFYLADSYEQYF
NA,TRBJ2-3,TRBV10-3,NA,TGTGCCACCGCGGCCGCAGGCTCCACAGATACGCAGTATTTT,CATAAAGSTDTQYF
TRBD2,TRBJ2-2,TRBV18,few,TGTGCCAGCTCACCGTCGACTAGCGGGAGACCCGGGGAGCTGTTTTTT,CASSPSTSGRPGELFF
TRBD2,TRBJ2-5,TRBV15,NA,TGTGCCACCAGCAGAGGGGTCCGCGGGAGTGAGACCCAGTACTTC,CATSRGVRGSETQYF
NA,TRBJ1-1,TRBV28,NA,TGTGCCAGCAGTTTCGGGGGGAACACTGAAGCTTTCTTT,CASSFGGNTEAFF
NA,TRBJ1-4,TRBV7-2,NA,TGTGCCAGCAGCCCCACCGGGACCGGACGGAAACTGTTTTTT,CASSPTGTGRKLFF
TRBD1,TRBJ1-5,TRBV18,NA,TGTGCCAGCTCACCAAGGCAGGGGGGCAATCAGCCCCAGCATTTT,CASSPRQGGNQPQHF
TRBD2,TRBJ2-1,TRBV7-2,NA,TGTGCCAGCAGTGACCAACTAGCGGGAGTTAGTGAGCAGTTCTTC,CASSDQLAGVSEQFF
TRBD2,TRBJ2-4,TRBV18,NA,TGTGCCAGCTCACCCTCCCTAGCGGGAGTTCTAGCCAAAAACATTCAGTACTTC,CASSPSLAGVLAKNIQYF
NA,TRBJ1-1,TRBV6-1,NA,TGTGCCAGCAGTAACCCAACAGGGTCAGGGACTGAAGCTTTCTTT,CASSNPTGSGTEAFF
TRBD2,TRBJ2-3,TRBV28,NA,TGTGCCAGCACTAGCGGGATACCCTACACAGATACGCAGTATTTT,CASTSGIPYTDTQYF
TRBD1,TRBJ2-3,TRBV27,NA,TGTGCCAGCAGTTTCCTAGACAGGGCGACAGATACGCAGTATTTT,CASSFLDRATDTQYF
NA,TRBJ2-2,TRBV19,NA,TGTGCCAGTAAGCTTACGGGGACCGGGGAGCTGTTTTTT,CASKLTGTGELFF
NA,TRBJ2-2,TRBV28,NA,TGTGCCAGCAGGGGCGCGGCGGACACCGGGGAGCTGTTTTTT,CASRGAADTGELFF
NA,TRBJ1-1,TRBV18,NA,TGTGCCAGCTCACCAACGAGGGGGGAGACTGAAGCTTTCTTT,CASSPTRGETEAFF
TRBD1,TRBJ1-1,TRBV5-1,NA,TGCGCCAGCAGCCTTGGCGACAGGGACCTACTAAGAGCTTTCTTT,CASSLGDRDLLRAFF
TRBD1,TRBJ1-5,TRBV15,few,TGTGCCACGGGACAGGGAGTAGTTCAGCCCCAGCATTTT,CATGQGVVQPQHF
TRBD1,TRBJ1-1,TRBV7-8,NA,TGTGCCAGCAGCTTGACAGGGAGTCTCGTGAACACTGAAGCTTTCTTT,CASSLTGSLVNTEAFF
NA,TRBJ1-4,TRBV6-5,once,TGTGCCAGCAGAGGCAGGGGAACTCTGGAAAAACTGTTTTTT,CASRGRGTLEKLFF
NA,TRBJ1-5,TRBV10-1,few,TGCGCCAGCAGTGAGTCAGGGCATCAGCCCCAGCATTTT,CASSESGHQPQHF
TRBD2,TRBJ2-3,TRBV28,NA,TGTGCCAGCAGTTTAATGGGAGGGCCAGATACGCAGTATTTT,CASSLMGGPDTQYF
TRBD1,TRBJ2-7,TRBV28,NA,TGTGCCAGCAGAGGGACAGGGCTACCCTACGAGCAGTACTTC,CASRGTGLPYEQYF
TRBD1,TRBJ1-5,TRBV29-1,NA,TGCAGTTTCCAGACAGGGTGGAATCAGCCCCAGCATTTT,CSFQTGWNQPQHF